This TCR beta chain was captured by sequencing in a study of OX40 agonist ivuxolimab in advanced cancers. Study as a whole: Ivuxolimab, an antibody that agonizes OX40 (CD134), was administered to the patients. The study's findings and limits: Expanded peripheral T cell antigen specificity was not determined. On average, CD8+ T cells had more expanded clones than CD4+.

Sampling times: baseline, cycle 4 day 1, cycle 7 day 1. Germline V gene lookup returns CDR1 MNHEY and CDR2 SVGAGI. There are 16 residues in the CDR3. J gave up 5 bases and V 4 bases, and 9 bases lay outside the gene matches. Repertoires were generated with immunoSEQ multiplex PCR, while TCRdb's copy carries only in-frame clones and drops some. The sample comprises fewer than 100,000 clones, 89% of which are singletons, and 0.15% to 0.2% rests with the top ten. Notes on this clone: Its antigen is as yet unknown.

The sequencing here drew on CD4+ or CD8+ T cells sorted from blood, taken in a trial of the OX40 agonist ivuxolimab. The gene calls are TRBV6-5 and TRBJ1-4; 8 positions agree with TRBD1. The clonotype comes from an adult with an advanced solid tumor such as melanoma, head and neck, liver or kidney cancer. The CDR3 nucleotides are TGTGCCAGCAGTTCTGGTGGACAGGGTATAAATGAAAAACTGTTTTTT. Protein sequence: CASSSGGQGINEKLFF.